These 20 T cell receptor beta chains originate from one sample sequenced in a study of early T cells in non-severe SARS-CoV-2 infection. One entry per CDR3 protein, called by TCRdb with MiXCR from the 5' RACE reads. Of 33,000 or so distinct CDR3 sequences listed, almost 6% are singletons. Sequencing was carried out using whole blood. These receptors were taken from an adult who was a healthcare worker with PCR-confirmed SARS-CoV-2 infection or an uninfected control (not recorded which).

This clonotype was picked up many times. CDR3 amino acids: CASSPIVGNTEAFF. The CDR3 DNA sequence: TGTGCCAGCTCACCCATAGTGGGGAACACTGAAGCTTTCTTT. This chain uses TRBV18 with TRBJ1-1; no clear D gene. Between the trimmed V and J ends, which lost 3 bases and 1 base, there was a span of 9 bases. This CDR3 region has 14 residues. From germline, CDR1 is KGHSH and CDR2 LQKENI.

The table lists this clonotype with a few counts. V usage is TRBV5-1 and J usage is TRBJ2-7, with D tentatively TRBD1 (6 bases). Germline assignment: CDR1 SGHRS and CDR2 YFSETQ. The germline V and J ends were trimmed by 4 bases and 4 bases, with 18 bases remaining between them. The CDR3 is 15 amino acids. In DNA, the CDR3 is TGCGCCAGCAGCGGGAAATCTACCCAGGGGTACGAGCAGTACTTC. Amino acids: CASSGKSTQGYEQYF.

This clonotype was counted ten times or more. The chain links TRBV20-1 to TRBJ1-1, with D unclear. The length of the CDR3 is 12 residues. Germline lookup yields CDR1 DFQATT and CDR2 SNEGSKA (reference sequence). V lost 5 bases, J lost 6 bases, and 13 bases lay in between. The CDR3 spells CSAQRLVAEAFF. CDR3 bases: TGCAGTGCTCAACGGCTTGTGGCTGAAGCTTTCTTT.

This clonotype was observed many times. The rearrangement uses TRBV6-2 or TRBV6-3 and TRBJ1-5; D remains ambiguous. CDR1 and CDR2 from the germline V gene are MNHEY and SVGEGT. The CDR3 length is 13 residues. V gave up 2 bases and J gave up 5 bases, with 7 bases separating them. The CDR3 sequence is CASSYRVDQPQHF. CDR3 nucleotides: TGTGCCAGCAGTTACCGGGTCGATCAGCCCCAGCATTTT.

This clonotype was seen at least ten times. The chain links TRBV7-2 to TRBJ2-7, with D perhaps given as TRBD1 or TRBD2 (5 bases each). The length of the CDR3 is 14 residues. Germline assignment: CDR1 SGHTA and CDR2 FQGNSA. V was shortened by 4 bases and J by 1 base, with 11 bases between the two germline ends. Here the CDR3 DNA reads TGTGCCAGCAGCTCGGGACGTCTATCCTACGAGCAGTACTTC. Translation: CASSSGRLSYEQYF.

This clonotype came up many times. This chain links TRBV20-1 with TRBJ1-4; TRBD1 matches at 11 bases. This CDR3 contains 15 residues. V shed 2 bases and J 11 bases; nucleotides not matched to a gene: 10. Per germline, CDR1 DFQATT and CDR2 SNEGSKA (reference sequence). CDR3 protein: CSARPGTGGREKLFF. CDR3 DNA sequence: TGCAGTGCTAGACCCGGGACAGGGGGTAGGGAGAAACTGTTTTTT.

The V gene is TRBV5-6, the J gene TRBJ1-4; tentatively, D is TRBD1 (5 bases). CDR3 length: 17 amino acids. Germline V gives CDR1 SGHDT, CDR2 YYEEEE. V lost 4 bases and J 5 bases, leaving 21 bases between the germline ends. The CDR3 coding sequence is TGTGCCAGCAGCCCTAGACAAGCGAACGGACAAAATGAAAAACTGTTTTTT. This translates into CASSPRQANGQNEKLFF.

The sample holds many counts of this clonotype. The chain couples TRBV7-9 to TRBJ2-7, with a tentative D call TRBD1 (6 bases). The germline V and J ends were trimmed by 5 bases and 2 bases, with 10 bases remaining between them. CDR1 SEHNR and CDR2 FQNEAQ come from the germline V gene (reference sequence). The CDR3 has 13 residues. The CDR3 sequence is CASSPRGTYEQYF. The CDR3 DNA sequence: TGTGCCAGCAGCCCCAGGGGCACCTACGAGCAGTACTTC.

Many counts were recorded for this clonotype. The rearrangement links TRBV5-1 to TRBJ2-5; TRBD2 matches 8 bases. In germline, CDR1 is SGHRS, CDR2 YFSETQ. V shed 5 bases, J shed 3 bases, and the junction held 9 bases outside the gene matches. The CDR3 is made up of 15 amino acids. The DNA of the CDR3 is TGCGCCAGCAGTCTGGACACGGGGGGGAAAGAGACCCAGTACTTC. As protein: CASSLDTGGKETQYF.

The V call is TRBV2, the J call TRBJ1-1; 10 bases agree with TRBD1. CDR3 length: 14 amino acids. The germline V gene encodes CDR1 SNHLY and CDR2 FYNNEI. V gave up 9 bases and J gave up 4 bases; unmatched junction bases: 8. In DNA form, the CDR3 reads TGTGCCAGTGAAAGGACAGGGGGGAGCACTGAAGCTTTCTTT. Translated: CASERTGGSTEAFF.

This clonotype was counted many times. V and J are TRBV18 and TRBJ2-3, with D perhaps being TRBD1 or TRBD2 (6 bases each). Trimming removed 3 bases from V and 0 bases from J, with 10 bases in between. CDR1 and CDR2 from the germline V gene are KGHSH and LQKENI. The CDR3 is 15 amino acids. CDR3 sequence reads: CASSPTGASTDTQYF. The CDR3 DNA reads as TGTGCCAGCTCACCTACGGGGGCTAGCACAGATACGCAGTATTTT.

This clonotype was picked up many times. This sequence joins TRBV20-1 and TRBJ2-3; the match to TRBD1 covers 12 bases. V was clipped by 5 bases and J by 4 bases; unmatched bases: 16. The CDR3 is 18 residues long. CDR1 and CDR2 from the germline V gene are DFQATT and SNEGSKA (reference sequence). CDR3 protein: CSALGLGDRGQVPDTQYF. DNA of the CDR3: TGCAGTGCTCTTGGGTTGGGGGACAGGGGGCAGGTCCCAGATACGCAGTATTTT.

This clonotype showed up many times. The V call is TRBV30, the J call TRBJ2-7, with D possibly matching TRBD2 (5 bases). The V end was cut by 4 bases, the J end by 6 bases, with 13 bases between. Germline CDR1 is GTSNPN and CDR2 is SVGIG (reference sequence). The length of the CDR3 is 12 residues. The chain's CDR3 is CAWNPDGIEQYF. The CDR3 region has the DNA TGTGCCTGGAACCCTGACGGGATCGAGCAGTACTTC.

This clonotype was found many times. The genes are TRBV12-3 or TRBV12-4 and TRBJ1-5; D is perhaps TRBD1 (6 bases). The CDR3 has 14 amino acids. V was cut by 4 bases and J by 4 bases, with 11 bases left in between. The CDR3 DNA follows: TGTGCCAGCAGTTCTACAGGACAGAATCAGCCCCAGCATTTT. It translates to CASSSTGQNQPQHF.

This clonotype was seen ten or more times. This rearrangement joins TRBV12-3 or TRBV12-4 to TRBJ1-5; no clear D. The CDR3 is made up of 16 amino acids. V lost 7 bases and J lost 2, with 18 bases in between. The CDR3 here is CASTLSPLTGNQPQHF. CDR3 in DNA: TGTGCCAGCACCCTTAGTCCCCTTACGGGCAATCAGCCCCAGCATTTT.

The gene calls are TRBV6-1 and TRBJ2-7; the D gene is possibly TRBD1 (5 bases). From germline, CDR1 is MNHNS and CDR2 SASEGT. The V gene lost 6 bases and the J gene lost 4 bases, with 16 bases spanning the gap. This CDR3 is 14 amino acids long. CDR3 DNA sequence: TGTGCCAGCAGCCAAGGGGCCCATTCATACGAGCAGTACTTC. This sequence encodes CASSQGAHSYEQYF.

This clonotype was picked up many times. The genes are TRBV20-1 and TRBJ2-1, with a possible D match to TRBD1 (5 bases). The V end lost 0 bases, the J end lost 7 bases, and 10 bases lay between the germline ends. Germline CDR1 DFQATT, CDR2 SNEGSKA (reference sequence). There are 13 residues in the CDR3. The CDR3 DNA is TGCAGTGCTAGAGATTGGGGCAGGAATGAGCAGTTCTTC. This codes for CSARDWGRNEQFF.

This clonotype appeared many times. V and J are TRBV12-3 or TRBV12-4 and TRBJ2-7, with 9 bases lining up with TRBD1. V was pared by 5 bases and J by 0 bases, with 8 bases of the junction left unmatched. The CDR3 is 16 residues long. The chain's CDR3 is CASSPRTGASSYEQYF. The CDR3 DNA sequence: TGTGCCAGCAGTCCTAGGACAGGGGCAAGCTCCTACGAGCAGTACTTC.

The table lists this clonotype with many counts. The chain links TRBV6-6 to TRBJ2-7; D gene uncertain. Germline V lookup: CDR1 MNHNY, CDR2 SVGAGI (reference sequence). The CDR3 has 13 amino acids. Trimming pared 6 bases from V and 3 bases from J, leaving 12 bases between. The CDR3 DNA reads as TGTGCCAGCAGCAAAGAAGCTTACTACGAGCAGTACTTC. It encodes CASSKEAYYEQYF.

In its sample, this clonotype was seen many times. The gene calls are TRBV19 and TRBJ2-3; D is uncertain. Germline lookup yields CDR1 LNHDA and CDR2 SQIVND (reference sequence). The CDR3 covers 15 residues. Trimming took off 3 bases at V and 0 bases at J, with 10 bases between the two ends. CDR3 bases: TGTGCCAGTAGTATTGCAGCCTTTAGCACAGATACGCAGTATTTT. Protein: CASSIAAFSTDTQYF.